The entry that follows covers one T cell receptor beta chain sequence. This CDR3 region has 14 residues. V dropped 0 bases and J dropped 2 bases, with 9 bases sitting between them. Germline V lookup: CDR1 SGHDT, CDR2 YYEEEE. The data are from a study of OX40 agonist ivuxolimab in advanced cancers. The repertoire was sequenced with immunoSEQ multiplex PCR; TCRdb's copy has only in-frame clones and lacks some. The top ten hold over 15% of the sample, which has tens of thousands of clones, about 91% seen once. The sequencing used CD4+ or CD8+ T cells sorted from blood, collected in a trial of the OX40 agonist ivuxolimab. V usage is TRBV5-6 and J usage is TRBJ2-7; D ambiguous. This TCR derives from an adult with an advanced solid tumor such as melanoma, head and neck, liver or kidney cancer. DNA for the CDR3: TGTGCCAGCAGCTTGGCGCTTAACACCTACGAGCAGTACTTC. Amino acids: CASSLALNTYEQYF.